Listed here is a single TCR beta chain. Its antigen is unknown. Per-nucleotide qualities are absent, and no much larger clonotype sits a single base away. The collaborating institutions used their own protocols to collect whole blood in K2EDTA tubes. For TCRbeta analysis, collaborators shipped samples as frozen whole blood, isolated PBMCs, or DNA extracted from either of those sample types. This sample stems from a study of blood T cell repertoires in COVID-19 (dated by TCRdb to between 2020 and 2021). With respect to the entire study: Samples covering the acute and convalescent phases of COVID-19 were provided by collaborators in the United States, Italy and Spain. The material from the prospective study consisted of cDNA or gDNA derived from T cells, B-cell-depleted T cells, or PBMCs. Deeply sampled blood TCRbeta repertoires from subjects exposed to, actively infected with, or recovered from COVID-19 were included in the dataset. The repertoires were released in a freely available public database meant as a resource for research on the immune response to SARS-CoV-2. The samples were drawn from the first 160 participants of the ongoing ImmuneRACE study and from 950 to 1,500 subjects provided by 6 global collaborators. A de-identified subject ID, COVID-19 status, age in years and sex were almost always included in the sample metadata. Where HLA class I and class II types were available, the types were taken from metadata supplied by the sample provider, not from assay-based typing. What the work shows at the level of the full study, not this receptor alone: Clinical and demographic metadata were provided uncurated, with the amount varying by source and participant.

CDR1 and CDR2 are read off the germline V gene (reference sequence) as LNHDA and SQIVND. The junction shows trimming of 6 bases on V and 2 bases on J, plus 12 bases between the germline ends. The CDR3 goes from the cysteine to the phenylalanine over 14 residues. CDR3 DNA is the only sequence kept; it has 42 bases, read in frame from the first base. TCRbeta CDR3 regions were amplified from genomic DNA using the immunoSEQ Assay, a bias-controlled multiplex PCR. The study's processing was this. The number of nucleated cells in each sample was estimated from the amplification of reference gene primers within the assay. To quantify the absolute abundance of each unique TCRbeta CDR3 rearrangement, sequence reads were collapsed and filtered. For each sample, productive Simpson clonality was calculated by taking the square root of Simpson's diversity index across productive rearrangements. The source is immuneACCESS, and TCRdb retained only in-frame sequences with V and J called. Part of the clones is not carried over; for the studies checked, unresolved V genes explain less than half of this, and the remainder is unexplained. That table supplies the V and J calls and clone size; D and trimming were determined from the DNA. Within this sample are roughly 220,000 clones, with around 81% of them counted one time only. Clones ranked in the top ten supply 2.3% of the sample.

Recombination joined TRBV19 with TRBJ2-3; the D segment could be TRBD2, given 6 matching bases. The sequencing sample was made of peripheral blood. This TCR was recovered from a woman between 55 and 75 years old with acute or convalescent COVID-19. The DNA is as follows: TGTGCCAGTAGGTCTCGGGACTTCACAGATACGCAGTATTTT. It translates as CASRSRDFTDTQYF.